This section outlines one T cell receptor (beta chain) sequence together with its context. Trimming took off 8 bases at V and 7 bases at J, with 11 bases between the two ends. CDR3 length equals 11 residues. Germline CDR1 is SNHLY and CDR2 is FYNNEI. Authors' data handling: Amplified reference gene primers provided the basis for estimating nucleated cell counts. Assay: immunoSEQ multiplex PCR; the TCRdb copy retains only in-frame clones and omits some. V, J and clone size were drawn from that table, and D and trimming were deduced from the DNA. The table includes hundreds of thousands of clones, 85% to 90% detected once. These data come from a study of blood T cell repertoires in COVID-19.

Sequenced material: peripheral blood. This chain links TRBV2 with TRBJ1-2, with TRBD1 as a possible D gene (5 bases). This receptor was taken from a woman in her 70s with COVID-19, enrolled during active disease. CDR3 sequence (DNA): TGTGCCAGCGGCAGGGAGGGTGGCTACACCTTC. Protein sequence: CASGREGGYTF.